The 13 T cell receptor beta chains listed next were all sequenced from one sample in a study of cytomegalovirus exposure and HLA in healthy donors. TCRdb's table, derived via immunoSEQ multiplex PCR, lists solely in-frame clones and lacks some. Found here are some 80,000 clones, almost 97% of them singletons; the top ten hold around 1.6%. The sample comprised PBMCs. The receptors come from a man aged 18 to 35 in good health and CMV-seropositive.

This chain links TRBV6-5 with TRBJ2-1, with 12 bases aligning to TRBD2. In germline, CDR1 is MNHEY, CDR2 SVGAGI. V was pared by 6 bases and J by 6 bases, with 6 bases of the junction left unmatched. The CDR3 is 15 amino acids. CDR3 in amino acids: CASSSLAGGLNEQFF. Here the CDR3 DNA reads TGTGCCAGCAGCAGCCTAGCGGGAGGGCTCAATGAGCAGTTCTTC.

The chain carries TRBV7-9 and TRBJ2-1; TRBD2 aligns across 7 bases. Per the germline V gene, CDR1 is SEHNR and CDR2 is FQNEAQ (reference sequence). V lost 3 bases and J lost 5; bases outside the gene matches: 7. There are 15 residues in the CDR3. CDR3: CASSLGGSRNNEQFF. The CDR3 DNA sequence: TGTGCCAGCAGCTTGGGCGGGAGTAGGAACAATGAGCAGTTCTTC. Full variable domain (rest looked up from reference TRBV7-9 and TRBJ2-1): DTGVSQNPRHKITKRGQNVTFRCDPISEHNRLYWYRQTLGQGPEFLTYFQNEAQLEKSRLLSDRFSAERPKGSFSTLEIQRTEQGDSAMYLCASSLGGSRNNEQFFGPGTRLTVL.

The chain employs TRBV30 and TRBJ2-7, with 9 bases fitting TRBD1. Per the germline V gene, CDR1 is GTSNPN and CDR2 is SVGIG (reference sequence). The CDR3 length is 14 residues. V shed 5 bases, J shed 7 bases, and the junction held 12 bases outside the gene matches. The CDR3 sequence: CAWDPGTGPGEQYF. For the CDR3, the DNA is TGTGCCTGGGACCCCGGGACAGGGCCCGGAGAGCAGTACTTC.

The genes are TRBV6-6 and TRBJ2-2; 9 nucleotides agree with TRBD1. The CDR3 extends over 15 amino acids. V lost 5 bases, J lost 6 bases, and 7 bases stayed unmatched. CDR1 MNHNY and CDR2 SVGAGI come from the germline V gene (reference sequence). Here the CDR3 DNA reads TGTGCCAGCAGTAAGGACAGGGGCGAGGCCGGGGAGCTGTTTTTT. Its translation is CASSKDRGEAGELFF.

The rearrangement uses TRBV29-1 and TRBJ1-1, with a possible D match to TRBD1 (5 bases). This CDR3 has 10 residues. Germline CDR1 and CDR2: SQVTM and ANQGSEA. The V end was cut by 6 bases, the J end by 10 bases, with 12 bases between. CDR3 coding DNA: TGCAGCGTCGGGCAAACAGGAGCTTTCTTT. It translates to CSVGQTGAFF.

The chain links TRBV6-5 to TRBJ1-5; possibly TRBD1 for D (5 bases). V lost 5 bases and J 8 bases, leaving 13 bases between the germline ends. CDR3 length: 13 residues. Germline-derived CDR1 and CDR2 are MNHEY and SVGAGI. CDR3: CASSPSPREPQHF. DNA of the CDR3: TGTGCCAGCAGTCCAAGCCCCAGGGAGCCCCAGCATTTT.

CDR3 in amino acids: CASTRVFSGANVLTF. The CDR3 bases are TGCGCCAGCACCCGGGTCTTCTCTGGGGCCAACGTCCTGACTTTC. The gene calls are TRBV4-1 and TRBJ2-6; D gene uncertain. Germline V gene data show CDR1 as MGHRA and CDR2 as YSYEKL. There are 15 residues in the CDR3. The V end lost 7 bases, the J end lost 0 bases, and 10 bases lay between the germline ends.

The chain carries TRBV7-2 and TRBJ2-7, with 8 positions matching TRBD1. CDR3 length equals 14 residues. J was trimmed by 5 bases and V by 5 bases; bases with no gene match: 8. Germline V gene sequence: CDR1 SGHTA, CDR2 FQGNSA. Written as DNA, the CDR3 is TGTGCCAGCAGCCTGGACAGGGACCTCGACGAGCAGTACTTC. Translating gives CASSLDRDLDEQYF.

This clone was recorded only once. The chain has TRBV5-4 and TRBJ2-2; D perhaps matches TRBD2 (6 bases). The CDR3 totals 16 residues. Trimming pared 4 bases from V and 1 base from J, leaving 14 bases between. The germline V gene encodes CDR1 SGHNT and CDR2 YYREEE (reference sequence). The CDR3 reads CASSLEMGLNTGELFF. The CDR3 DNA reads as TGTGCCAGCAGCCTCGAAATGGGACTGAACACCGGGGAGCTGTTTTTT.

In the case of this clone: Other DNA sequences of this sample code for an identical CDR3. The chain combines TRBV4-1 with TRBJ2-7, with TRBD2 matching 9 bases. The germline CDR1 and CDR2 sequences are MGHRA and YSYEKL. This CDR3 comprises 15 residues. The V and J ends lost 3 bases and 0 bases, in that order; junction bases with no gene match: 3. This chain's CDR3 is CASSQTSGSSYEQYF. CDR3 coding DNA: TGCGCCAGCAGCCAGACTAGCGGAAGCTCCTACGAGCAGTACTTC.

The genes are TRBV11-2 and TRBJ2-7, with 11 bases that match TRBD2. The CDR3 contains 16 residues. Germline V gives CDR1 SGHAT, CDR2 FQNNGV. The V gene end was trimmed by 5 bases and the J gene end by 1 base; junction bases not matched to a gene: 7. The CDR3 spells CASSPVPSGGSYEQYF. The CDR3 nucleotides are TGTGCCAGCAGCCCTGTTCCTAGCGGGGGGTCCTACGAGCAGTACTTC.

The chain recombines TRBV29-1 with TRBJ2-3, with 9 bases aligning to TRBD1. CDR1 is SQVTM, CDR2 ANQGSEA, per germline. This CDR3 has 13 amino acids. The junction had 7 bases not matched to a gene; V was cut back by 8 bases and J by 4 bases. The CDR3 sequence is CSPAGQGADTQYF. The CDR3 DNA reads TGCAGCCCAGCGGGACAGGGTGCAGATACGCAGTATTTT.

The CDR3 here is CASSGASGTSGRGHEQFF. As DNA, the CDR3 is TGTGCCAGCAGTGGGGCCTCCGGGACTAGCGGGAGAGGGCATGAGCAGTTCTTC. The gene calls are TRBV25-1 and TRBJ2-1; 14 positions match TRBD2. The CDR3 spans 18 residues. J gave up 8 bases and V 4 bases, and 13 bases lay outside the gene matches. Germline V gene lookup returns CDR1 MGHDK and CDR2 SYGVNS.